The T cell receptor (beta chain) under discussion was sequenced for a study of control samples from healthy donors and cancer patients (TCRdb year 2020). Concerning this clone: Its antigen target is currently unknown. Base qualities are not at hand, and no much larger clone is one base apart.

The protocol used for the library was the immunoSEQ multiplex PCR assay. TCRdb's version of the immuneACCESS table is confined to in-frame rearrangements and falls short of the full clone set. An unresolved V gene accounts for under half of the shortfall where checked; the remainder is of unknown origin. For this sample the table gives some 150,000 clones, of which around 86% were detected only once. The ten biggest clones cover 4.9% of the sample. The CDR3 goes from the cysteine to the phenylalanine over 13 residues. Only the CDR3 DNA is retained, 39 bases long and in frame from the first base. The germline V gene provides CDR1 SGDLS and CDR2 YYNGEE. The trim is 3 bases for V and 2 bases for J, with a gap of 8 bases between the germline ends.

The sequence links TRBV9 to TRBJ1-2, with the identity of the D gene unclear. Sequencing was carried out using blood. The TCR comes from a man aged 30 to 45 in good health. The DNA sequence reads TGTGCCAGCAGCGGAAGCATGAACTATGGCTACACCTTC. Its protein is CASSGSMNYGYTF.